The rows below give T cell receptor beta chains drawn from one sample of a study of T cells after yellow fever vaccination. TCRdb recomputed calls from the 5' RACE reads with MiXCR, one row per CDR3 protein. The sample lists 300,000 to 350,000 distinct CDR3 sequences; around 4.3% were seen once. Sequenced material: PBMCs, taken 15 days after the yellow fever booster vaccination. Receptors were obtained from a man in his late teens or twenties who received the YFV17D yellow fever vaccine. The CDR3 runs from the conserved cysteine through the conserved F or W.

J gene,V gene,CDR3 protein
TRBJ1-6,TRBV2,CASGTDNSPLHF
TRBJ2-7,TRBV5-1,CASSQDRRLYEQYF
TRBJ1-2,TRBV6-6,CASSYGGTGPEGYTF
TRBJ2-3,TRBV5-1,CASSQKGWGSTDTQYF
TRBJ2-3,TRBV12-3/TRBV12-4,CASTPQLAGTSDTQYF
TRBJ1-2,TRBV12-3/TRBV12-4,CASNPEGKANYGYTF
TRBJ2-3,TRBV7-2,CALSPMGQGGTQYF
TRBJ1-1,TRBV6-5,CASFKAAVSNTEAFF
TRBJ1-1,TRBV4-2,CASSQEEQGSTEAFF
TRBJ1-1,TRBV20-1,CSARDIRGQYTEAFF
TRBJ2-1,TRBV29-1,CSVEDRRAYNEQFF
TRBJ1-5,TRBV20-1,CSARAELTQPQHF
TRBJ2-7,TRBV27,CASSFQDRADYEQYF
TRBJ2-3,TRBV5-1,CASSLDPTGTRGTDTQYF
TRBJ2-5,TRBV7-6,CASSPTGHQEAQYF
TRBJ1-2,TRBV12-3/TRBV12-4,CASSTGGGTNYGYTF
TRBJ2-3,TRBV7-9,CASSPLADATDTQYF
TRBJ2-1,TRBV20-1,CSAREGTVVNEQFF
TRBJ1-6,TRBV7-6,CASSTRTGENSPLHF
TRBJ2-7,TRBV12-3/TRBV12-4,CASSRWTVREQYF
TRBJ2-1,TRBV18,CASSPGLAGVHNEQFF
TRBJ1-5,TRBV18,CASSPAAGQGMGPPQHF
TRBJ2-5,TRBV7-2,CASSLRTSGFLETQYF
TRBJ2-1,TRBV12-3/TRBV12-4,CASSFLGFGEFYNEQFF
TRBJ2-7,TRBV4-3,CASSPSSGGPYEQYF
TRBJ1-1,TRBV7-2,CASSHLLNTEAFF
TRBJ2-5,TRBV5-1,CASRPGLRGGGGETQYF
TRBJ1-3,TRBV5-5,CASSPYLSEPGNTIYF
TRBJ1-6,TRBV9,CASSVMGYNSPLHF
TRBJ1-2,TRBV6-5,CASSWTGLQRGYTF
TRBJ1-6,TRBV27,CASMVGSVNSPLHF
TRBJ2-3,TRBV10-3,CAISAGTGVLDTQYF
TRBJ1-1,TRBV6-6,CASSLNGGEGTEAFF
TRBJ2-5,TRBV7-2,CASSFPWMGETQYF
TRBJ2-3,TRBV3-1,CASSQGGRHTQYF
TRBJ2-1,TRBV5-1,CASSLGDREDNEQFF
TRBJ1-1,TRBV7-8,CASSLYVTEAFF
TRBJ1-1,TRBV20-1,CSAEDGDEAFF
TRBJ2-1,TRBV5-1,CASSSSGGGMNNEQFF
TRBJ2-7,TRBV29-1,CSVVAAASYEQYF
TRBJ2-7,TRBV29-1,CSVVVSYEQYF
TRBJ2-1,TRBV20-1,CSAREGAGEQFF
TRBJ2-3,TRBV7-2,CASSRERQTQYF
TRBJ2-1,TRBV6-5,CASTPGLAVHNEQFF
TRBJ2-2,TRBV5-1,CASSLDPGGNTGELFF
TRBJ2-1,TRBV12-3/TRBV12-4,CASRFSGGEQFF
TRBJ2-1,TRBV6-6,CASSRLEGGGEQFF
TRBJ1-3,TRBV6-5,CASRTAGLSGNTIYF
TRBJ2-1,TRBV4-1,CASAREPGLAVKDDEQLF
TRBJ2-1,TRBV10-3,CAITSSGGFGEQFF
TRBJ2-3,TRBV30,CAWSVSHGRVSTDTQYF
TRBJ2-3,TRBV12-3/TRBV12-4,CASALSDTQYF